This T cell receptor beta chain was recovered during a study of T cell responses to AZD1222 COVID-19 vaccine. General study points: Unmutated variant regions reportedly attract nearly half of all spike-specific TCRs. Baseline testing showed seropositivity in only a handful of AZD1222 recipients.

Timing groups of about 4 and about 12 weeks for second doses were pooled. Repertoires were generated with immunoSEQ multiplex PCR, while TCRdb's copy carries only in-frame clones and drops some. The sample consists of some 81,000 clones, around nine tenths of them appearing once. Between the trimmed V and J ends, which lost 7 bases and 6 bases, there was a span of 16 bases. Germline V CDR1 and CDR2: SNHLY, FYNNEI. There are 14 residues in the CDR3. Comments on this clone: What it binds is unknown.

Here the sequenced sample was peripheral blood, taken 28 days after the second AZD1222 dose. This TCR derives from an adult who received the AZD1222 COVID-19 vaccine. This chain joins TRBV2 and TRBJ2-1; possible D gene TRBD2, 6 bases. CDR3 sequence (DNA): TGTGCCAGCAAACTAAGCGAGGGAGGCAATGAGCAGTTCTTC. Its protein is CASKLSEGGNEQFF.